The clone carrying this TCR beta chain was seen only once. What it recognizes is unknown. This record comes from a study of cytomegalovirus exposure and HLA in healthy donors. Findings and limits, study-wide: A few of the chains that were CMV-associated were confirmed in vitro to be specific for CMV antigens.

The data were produced by immunoSEQ multiplex PCR, yet TCRdb's version contains in-frame clones alone and is incomplete. The sample yields about 130,000 clones, around nine tenths seen once. Germline lookup yields CDR1 SGHVS and CDR2 FNYEAQ. V shed 5 bases and J shed 0 bases, with 17 bases lying between them. The CDR3 contains 16 residues. The receptor was derived from a man aged 25-45 years in good health and CMV-seronegative. The sample comprised PBMCs. The genes are TRBV7-6 and TRBJ2-7, with a possible D match to TRBD2 (7 bases). The CDR3 loop is CASSHFTGTTSYEQYF. The CDR3, as DNA: TGTGCCAGCAGCCACTTTACAGGGACTACCTCCTACGAGCAGTACTTC.